Here is one TCR beta chain with its context. This CDR3 has 12 amino acids. One tube held mixed TRB-A and TRB-B primer pools for touch-down PCR. For each CDR3 protein, TCRdb gives one entry from its re-call of the multiplex PCR reads, without DNA. This table lists around 1,200 distinct CDR3 sequences. TRB was amplified from about 270 ng of peripheral blood genomic DNA per sample. This sample was included in a study of T cell clusters in autoimmune cytopenias. The TCR sequence derives from a human donor with an autoimmune cytopenia or autoimmune hepatitis (not recorded which). The sequenced sample was peripheral blood. This chain links TRBV12-3 or TRBV12-4 with TRBJ1-1; TCRdb calls TRBD1, which cannot be checked without DNA. The CDR3 is CASENQGPKAFF.